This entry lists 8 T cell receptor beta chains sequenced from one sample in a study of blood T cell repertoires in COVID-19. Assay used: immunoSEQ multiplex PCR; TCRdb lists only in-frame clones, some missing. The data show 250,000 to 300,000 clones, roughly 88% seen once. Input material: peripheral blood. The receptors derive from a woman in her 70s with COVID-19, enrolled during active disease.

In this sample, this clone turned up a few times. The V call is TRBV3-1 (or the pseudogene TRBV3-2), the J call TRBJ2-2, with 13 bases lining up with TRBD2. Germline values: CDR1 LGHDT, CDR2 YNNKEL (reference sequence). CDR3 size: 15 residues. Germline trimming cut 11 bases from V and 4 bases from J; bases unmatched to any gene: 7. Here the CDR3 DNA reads TGTGCCTCCCGGACTAGCGGGAGACCCACCGGGGAGCTGTTTTTT. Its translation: CASRTSGRPTGELFF.

The CDR3 DNA sequence: TGTGCCAGCAGCACACCGGGACAGGGGAATGAGCAGTTCTTC. Its translation: CASSTPGQGNEQFF. The gene calls are TRBV11-1 and TRBJ2-1; 10 nucleotides match TRBD1. Germline values: CDR1 SGHAT, CDR2 FQDESV (reference sequence). The length of the CDR3 is 14 residues. Trimming took 5 bases from V and 7 from J; bases not matched to a gene: 5.

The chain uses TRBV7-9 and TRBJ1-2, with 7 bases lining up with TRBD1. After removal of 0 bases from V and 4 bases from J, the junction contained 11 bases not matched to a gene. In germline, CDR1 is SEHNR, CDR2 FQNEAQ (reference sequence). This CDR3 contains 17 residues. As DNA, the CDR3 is TGTGCCAGCAGCTTAGCAATCGGGACAGCTTCCGGCTATGGCTACACCTTC. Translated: CASSLAIGTASGYGYTF.

Here the CDR3 DNA reads TGTGCCAGCAGCTTAGGAGGGTGGGCTAGCGGGAGGGAAACCGGGGAGCTGTTTTTT. Protein product: CASSLGGWASGRETGELFF. The genes are TRBV7-2 and TRBJ2-2, with 12 bases identical to TRBD2. The V gene end was trimmed by 1 base and the J gene end by 5 bases; junction bases not matched to a gene: 11. Germline CDR1 SGHTA, CDR2 FQGNSA. The CDR3 has 19 residues.

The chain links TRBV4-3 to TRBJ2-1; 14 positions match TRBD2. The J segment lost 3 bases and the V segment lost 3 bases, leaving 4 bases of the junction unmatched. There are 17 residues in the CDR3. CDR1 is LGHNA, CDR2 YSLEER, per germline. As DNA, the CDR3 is TGCGCCAGCAGCCAGGCGGGACTAGCGGGAGACTACAATGAGCAGTTCTTC. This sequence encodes CASSQAGLAGDYNEQFF.

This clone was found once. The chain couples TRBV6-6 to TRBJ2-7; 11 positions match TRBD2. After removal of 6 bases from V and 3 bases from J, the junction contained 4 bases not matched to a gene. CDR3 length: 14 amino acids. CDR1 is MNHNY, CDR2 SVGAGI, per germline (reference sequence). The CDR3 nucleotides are TGTGCCAGCAGCACTAGCGGGAGTCTCTACGAGCAGTACTTC. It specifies CASSTSGSLYEQYF.

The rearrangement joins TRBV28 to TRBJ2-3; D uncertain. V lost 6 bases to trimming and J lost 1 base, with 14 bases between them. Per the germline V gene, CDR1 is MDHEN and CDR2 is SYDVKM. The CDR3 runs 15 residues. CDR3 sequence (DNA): TGTGCCAGCAGGTTTAGTTTGCCACGCACAGATACGCAGTATTTT. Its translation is CASRFSLPRTDTQYF.

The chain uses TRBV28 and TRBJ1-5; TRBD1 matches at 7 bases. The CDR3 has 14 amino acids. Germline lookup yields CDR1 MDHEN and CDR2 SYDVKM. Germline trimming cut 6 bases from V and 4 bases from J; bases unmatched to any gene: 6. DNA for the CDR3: TGTGCCAGCAGGCCAGGGGGTTCTAATCAGCCCCAGCATTTT. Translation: CASRPGGSNQPQHF. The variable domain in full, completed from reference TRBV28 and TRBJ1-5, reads DVKVTQSSRYLVKRTGEKVFLECVQDMDHENMFWYRQDPGLGLRLIYFSYDVKMKEKGDIPEGYSVSREKKERFSLILESASTNQTSMYLCASRPGGSNQPQHFGDGTRLSIL.